Below, 21 T cell receptor beta chains from the same sample are listed, as sequenced in a study of blood T cell repertoires in COVID-19. Measured with immunoSEQ multiplex PCR; TCRdb has only the in-frame clones, and not every one. The table lists around 280,000 clones, about 90% of them singletons. Sequencing was carried out using PBMCs or T cells enriched from blood (not recorded which). These receptors were taken from a woman aged 18-30 years with acute COVID-19.

The CDR3 DNA reads as TGTGCCAGCAGCTCAGGCCAAGCGGGCTACAATGAGCAGTTCTTC. The encoded protein is CASSSGQAGYNEQFF. V is TRBV7-7 and J is TRBJ2-1, with D perhaps matching TRBD2 (6 bases). The V and J ends lost 4 bases and 3 bases respectively, with 13 bases between them. The CDR3 totals 15 residues. Germline V gene lookup returns CDR1 SSHAT and CDR2 FNYEAQ (reference sequence).

This clone was observed once. Here the CDR3 DNA reads TGTGCCAGCAGTTTATCGGGACTAGTCTACGAGCAGTACTTC. Its translation: CASSLSGLVYEQYF. This sequence joins TRBV27 and TRBJ2-7; 8 bases are shared with TRBD2. Losses at the gene ends were 0 bases for V and 3 bases for J; bases not matched to a gene: 1. Germline V gives CDR1 MNHEY, CDR2 SMNVEV (reference sequence). The CDR3 sequence is 14 residues long.

The chain combines TRBV10-2 with TRBJ2-7; 11 bases are shared with TRBD2. Germline CDR1 and CDR2: WSHSY and SAAADI. J gave up 3 bases and V 4 bases, and 5 bases lay outside the gene matches. The CDR3 runs to 15 residues. Here the CDR3 reads CASSGVAGGYYEQYF. The CDR3 DNA sequence: TGCGCCAGCAGTGGAGTAGCGGGAGGGTACTACGAGCAGTACTTC.

The chain uses TRBV11-2 and TRBJ2-3; perhaps TRBD2 as D (5 bases). Germline CDR1 reads SGHAT; CDR2 reads FQNNGV. The V end lost 6 bases, the J end lost 2 bases, and 9 bases lay between the germline ends. The length of the CDR3 is 13 residues. The CDR3, as DNA: TGTGCCAGCAGAGGACTCCTCACAGATACGCAGTATTTT. As protein: CASRGLLTDTQYF.

The CDR3 bases are TGTGCCAGCTCGACAGGCGTCTACAATGAGCAGTTCTTC. This codes for CASSTGVYNEQFF. The V call is TRBV18, the J call TRBJ2-1; TRBD1 is a possible D gene (6 bases). Germline V lookup: CDR1 KGHSH, CDR2 LQKENI. V dropped 6 bases and J dropped 3 bases, with 9 bases sitting between them. The CDR3 contains 13 residues.

The chain carries TRBV28 and TRBJ2-7, with TRBD2 identical over 9 bases. The V gene end was trimmed by 5 bases and the J gene end by 0 bases; junction bases not matched to a gene: 5. CDR1 is MDHEN, CDR2 SYDVKM, per germline. The CDR3 loop spans 15 amino acids. The CDR3 protein is CASSVAGALSYEQYF. The CDR3 DNA follows: TGTGCCAGCAGTGTAGCGGGAGCCCTCTCCTACGAGCAGTACTTC.

This chain uses TRBV9 with TRBJ2-2; a possible D gene is TRBD2 (5 bases). Trimming cost V 3 bases and J 6 bases, with 12 bases left between them. CDR1 and CDR2 (germline): SGDLS, YYNGEE. The CDR3 is made up of 14 amino acids. The CDR3 here is CASSATITAGELFF. Here the CDR3 DNA reads TGTGCCAGCAGCGCGACTATCACTGCCGGGGAGCTGTTTTTT.

The genes are TRBV6-5 and TRBJ2-7; TRBD1 might be the D (5 bases). Germline loops: CDR1 MNHEY, CDR2 SVGAGI. Trimming cost V 6 bases and J 5 bases, with 20 bases left between them. The CDR3 consists of 15 residues. CDR3 nucleotides: TGTGCCAGCAGAGTAGGAACAGGAACGAGGAACGAGCAGTACTTC. Protein sequence: CASRVGTGTRNEQYF.

This sequence joins TRBV10-2 and TRBJ1-2, with D maybe TRBD1 (5 bases). Looked up from germline, CDR1 is WSHSY and CDR2 is SAAADI. V lost 3 bases to trimming and J lost 3 bases, with 14 bases between them. The CDR3 totals 15 residues. CDR3 loop: CASSDPREGHYGYTF. The CDR3 DNA is TGCGCCAGCAGTGACCCCAGGGAGGGACACTATGGCTACACCTTC.

The V and J genes are TRBV11-2 and TRBJ2-7; the D gene is possibly TRBD1 (6 bases). Germline CDR1 and CDR2: SGHAT and FQNNGV. This CDR3 is built from 15 residues. The V and J ends lost 5 bases and 0 bases respectively, with 14 bases between them. CDR3 in DNA: TGTGCCAGCAGCCGCGACAGGCCGCACTCCTACGAGCAGTACTTC. It specifies CASSRDRPHSYEQYF.

The chain has TRBV7-9 and TRBJ2-1; TRBD2 aligns across 14 bases. The CDR3 loop spans 15 amino acids. The V gene's germline CDR1 is SEHNR and CDR2 FQNEAQ (reference sequence). Trimming cost V 4 bases and J 8 bases; bases outside gene matches: 4. The CDR3 bases are TGTGCCAGCAGCTGGGGGACTAGCGGGAGAGATGAGCAGTTCTTC. Its protein product is CASSWGTSGRDEQFF.

The chain combines TRBV5-1 with TRBJ1-6; the D gene is possibly TRBD1 (6 bases). Germline CDR1 SGHRS, CDR2 YFSETQ. V lost 4 bases and J lost 0, with 11 bases in between. This CDR3 spans 16 amino acids. The CDR3 loop is CASSEARGSYNSPLHF. CDR3 in DNA: TGCGCCAGCAGCGAGGCCAGGGGCTCCTATAATTCACCCCTCCACTTT. Together with reference TRBV5-1 and TRBJ1-6, the CDR3 gives the full variable domain: KAGVTQTPRYLIKTRGQQVTLSCSPISGHRSVSWYQQTPGQGLQFLFEYFSETQRNKGNFPGRFSGRQFSNSRSEMNVSTLELGDSALYLCASSEARGSYNSPLHFGNGTRLTVT.

This clone was recorded once. The genes are TRBV12-3 or TRBV12-4 and TRBJ2-2; D might be TRBD2 (5 bases). The V end was cut by 8 bases, the J end by 7 bases, with 14 bases between. This CDR3 has 13 residues. The CDR3 DNA reads as TGTGCCAGCCAAATAACACGGGGCGGGGAGCTGTTTTTT. This translates into CASQITRGGELFF.

This clone came up a few times. The chain is built from TRBV28 and TRBJ1-3; 7 bases fit TRBD1. CDR1 and CDR2 (germline): MDHEN, SYDVKM. This CDR3 is 18 amino acids long. With 3 bases clipped from V and 3 bases from J, the junction kept 14 bases outside the gene matches. Written as DNA, the CDR3 is TGTGCCAGCAGTTTCGGTGTTGGCGGGACAGCCTATGGAAACACCATATATTTT. Protein sequence: CASSFGVGGTAYGNTIYF.

The chain uses TRBV7-9 and TRBJ1-6; D call uncertain. Germline values: CDR1 SEHNR, CDR2 FQNEAQ (reference sequence). Trimming removed 5 bases at V and 0 bases at J, with 14 bases between. This CDR3 has 17 residues. CDR3: CASSPTNPSSYNSPLHF. The CDR3 DNA follows: TGTGCCAGCAGCCCCACGAACCCCAGCTCCTATAATTCACCCCTCCACTTT.

This clone was observed a handful of times. This chain connects TRBV6-6 to TRBJ1-5; D is unresolved. The CDR3 has 18 residues. Per the germline V gene, CDR1 is MNHNY and CDR2 is SVGAGI (reference sequence). V was clipped by 5 bases and J by 0 bases, with 20 bases between them. The CDR3 DNA reads TGTGCCAGCAGTCTCTCCTACCCCGGTAGCGGTAGCAATCAGCCCCAGCATTTT. It codes for CASSLSYPGSGSNQPQHF.

The chain couples TRBV10-3 to TRBJ2-1; 7 nucleotides agree with TRBD2. J lost 10 bases, V lost 3 bases, and 12 bases had no gene match. The CDR3 covers 15 residues. CDR1 is ENHRY, CDR2 SYGVKD, per germline. The CDR3 sequence is CAISEVPSGAGEQFF. CDR3 DNA: TGTGCCATCAGTGAAGTCCCGAGCGGGGCAGGGGAGCAGTTCTTC.

This chain links TRBV25-1 with TRBJ2-1; D remains unclear. The germline V and J ends were trimmed by 10 bases and 4 bases, with 8 bases remaining between them. This CDR3 contains 11 residues. Germline CDR1 is MGHDK and CDR2 is SYGVNS. CDR3 in amino acids: CATSVYNEQFF. In DNA, the CDR3 is TGTGCCACCTCGGTTTACAATGAGCAGTTCTTC. The full variable domain, completed using reference TRBV25-1 and TRBJ2-1, is EADIYQTPRYLVIGTGKKITLECSQTMGHDKMYWYQQDPGMELHLIHYSYGVNSTEKGDLSSESTVSRIRTEHFPLTLESARPSHTSQYLCATSVYNEQFFGPGTRLTVL.

The rearrangement links TRBV19 to TRBJ2-6; D is uncertain. The V and J ends lost 7 bases and 0 bases respectively, with 16 bases between them. CDR1 LNHDA and CDR2 SQIVND come from the germline V gene (reference sequence). The CDR3 spans 17 residues. CDR3 DNA sequence: TGTGCCAGTACCCAGCTAGGCCCCTACTCTGGGGCCAACGTCCTGACTTTC. The encoded protein is CASTQLGPYSGANVLTF.

This clone has more than one count but fewer than ten. The gene calls are TRBV4-3 and TRBJ2-7; D is undetermined. The germline CDR1 and CDR2 sequences are LGHNA and YSLEER. This CDR3 has 13 amino acids. The V end was cut by 2 bases, the J end by 4 bases, with 9 bases between. Here the CDR3 DNA reads TGCGCCAGCAGCCAAACTCTCTATTACGAGCAGTACTTC. The encoded protein is CASSQTLYYEQYF.

The chain recombines TRBV19 with TRBJ2-2; 7 nucleotides agree with TRBD2. Germline V CDR1 and CDR2: LNHDA, SQIVND (reference sequence). The CDR3 has 20 amino acids. V was pared by 7 bases and J by 3 bases, with 23 bases of the junction left unmatched. The CDR3 DNA is TGTGCCAGTACCCAATTCACCGGGACTGGGACTATCGGGGACACCGGGGAGCTGTTTTTT. This sequence encodes CASTQFTGTGTIGDTGELFF.